The clone carrying this TCR beta chain is medium-sized (0.01 to 0.1%) in the sample. Antigen: not known. Unique molecular identifiers were included in an RNA-based 3' RACE TCR library. From the 3' RACE reads, TCRdb called clonotypes with MiXCR, one entry per CDR3 protein. The sample shows over 15,000 distinct CDR3 sequences, 3.4% of them seen only once. Treatment in this sample: PENTA 11 planned treatment interruption arm or continuous ART arm. This sample was included in a study of HIV-infected children after antiretroviral therapy interruption. About the research overall: Children were on planned treatment interruption or continuous treatment. EBV and CMV exposure was recorded in most children.

General study points: The CD45RA+ naive sort may contain some EMRA or stem memory cells.

CDR3 length: 13 residues. With V trimmed by 7 bases and J by 5 bases, 8 bases remained unmatched. Germline assignment: CDR1 DFQATT and CDR2 SNEGSKA (reference sequence). This clonotype was obtained from a child under 18 with HIV. The sequencing used CD45RA+ CD4+ T cells from PBMCs, collected from a donor given antiretroviral therapy, either interrupted or continuous. Specified subset: naive CD4+ CD45RA+ CD45RO- T cells. This chain uses TRBV20-1 with TRBJ1-5; 7 bases are a match to TRBD1. The CDR3, as DNA: TGCAGTGGGGAGGGGGCCGGAGATCAGCCCCAGCATTTT. As protein: CSGEGAGDQPQHF.